The 28 T cell receptor beta chains below were found in one sample sequenced in a study of cytomegalovirus exposure and HLA in healthy donors. This PCR relied on a set of 60 Vbeta primers and 13 Jbeta primers. This table comes from immunoSEQ multiplex PCR, and its TCRdb copy is limited to in-frame clones, with some not included. The sample shows over 100,000 clones, 50% to 65% of them seen only once. Sequencing was performed on PBMCs. The source is a man aged 40-49 years in good health and CMV-seropositive.

This clone was seen only once. The chain has TRBV29-1 and TRBJ2-1; TRBD2 aligns across 8 bases. CDR3 size: 14 residues. V dropped 4 bases and J dropped 0; count of bases not matched to a gene: 2. Germline assignment: CDR1 SQVTM and CDR2 ANQGSEA. CDR3 in DNA: TGCAGCGTTGGAAGCGGGAGCTCCTACAATGAGCAGTTCTTC. Translating it yields CSVGSGSSYNEQFF.

This chain joins TRBV11-2 and TRBJ2-1; 11 bases fit TRBD2. This CDR3 spans 15 amino acids. Looked up from germline, CDR1 is SGHAT and CDR2 is FQNNGV. The trim removed 6 bases at V and 2 bases at J, leaving 3 bases unmatched. The CDR3 DNA reads TGTGCCAGCAGGGTGGGACTAGCGGCCTACAATGAGCAGTTCTTC. Amino acids: CASRVGLAAYNEQFF.

In its sample, this clone was seen a few times. The chain recombines TRBV5-6 with TRBJ1-2; D may be TRBD1 (6 bases). The germline gives CDR1 SGHDT, CDR2 YYEEEE. This CDR3 has 15 residues. The V end was cut by 1 base, the J end by 0 bases, with 10 bases between. CDR3 in amino acids: CASSLRTAANYGYTF. The CDR3, as DNA: TGTGCCAGCAGCTTGAGGACAGCGGCTAACTATGGCTACACCTTC.

This clone was found once. The V gene is TRBV7-8, the J gene TRBJ2-7, with 7 nucleotides matching TRBD1. Unmatched junction bases numbered 5, after V lost 0 bases and J lost 3 bases. Germline V CDR1 and CDR2: SGHVS, FQNEAQ. CDR3 size: 15 residues. The CDR3 bases are TGTGCCAGCAGCTTAGCCACAGGGGATTTCTACGAGCAGTACTTC. Amino acids: CASSLATGDFYEQYF.

The chain uses TRBV9 and TRBJ2-3, with D perhaps matching TRBD2 (6 bases). Germline CDR1 reads SGDLS; CDR2 reads YYNGEE. V lost 2 bases, J lost 8 bases, and 15 bases lay in between. The length of the CDR3 is 14 residues. CDR3 DNA: TGTGCCAGCAGCGTGCTACCCCAGGAGGGTACGCAGTATTTT. It is translated as CASSVLPQEGTQYF.

J is TRBJ2-1 and V is TRBV28; 10 positions agree with TRBD2. CDR1 and CDR2 (germline): MDHEN, SYDVKM. CDR3 length: 14 amino acids. The trim removed 6 bases at V and 9 bases at J, leaving 8 bases unmatched. The chain's CDR3 is CASRWLAGVGEQFF. CDR3 bases: TGTGCCAGCAGGTGGCTAGCGGGAGTAGGTGAGCAGTTCTTC.

V usage is TRBV7-9 and J usage is TRBJ2-3; 9 bases map to TRBD2. V lost 5 bases, J lost 0 bases, and 12 bases stayed unmatched. The germline CDR1 and CDR2 sequences are SEHNR and FQNEAQ (reference sequence). The CDR3 spans 18 residues. CDR3 sequence reads: CASSAPTLAGASTDTQYF. The DNA of the CDR3 is TGTGCCAGCAGCGCCCCAACCTTAGCGGGGGCTAGCACAGATACGCAGTATTTT.

This clone appeared a few times. The chain carries TRBV5-1 and TRBJ2-3; TRBD2 might be the D (5 bases). Germline V gene lookup returns CDR1 SGHRS and CDR2 YFSETQ. The V end was cut by 9 bases, the J end by 6 bases, with 20 bases between. The CDR3 runs to 14 residues. The DNA of the CDR3 is TGCGCCACCGCGGGTGAAGGGCAGGACGATACGCAGTATTTT. This sequence encodes CATAGEGQDDTQYF.

V gene TRBV4-1 combines with J gene TRBJ2-7; 8 positions agree with TRBD1. V gave up 6 bases and J gave up 7 bases; unmatched junction bases: 8. The germline gives CDR1 MGHRA, CDR2 YSYEKL. This CDR3 spans 13 amino acids. The CDR3 is CASRIGTGGEQYF. In DNA form, the CDR3 reads TGCGCCAGCAGGATAGGGACAGGAGGTGAGCAGTACTTC.

This clone was observed a few times. V and J are TRBV19 and TRBJ2-1; 8 bases align to TRBD2. Trimming took 7 bases from V and 5 from J; bases not matched to a gene: 4. The CDR3 extends over 13 amino acids. Per germline, CDR1 LNHDA and CDR2 SQIVND (reference sequence). CDR3 DNA sequence: TGTGCCAGTAAGAGCGGGGGACACAATGAGCAGTTCTTC. Translation: CASKSGGHNEQFF.

The genes are TRBV4-1 and TRBJ2-5; the D gene is possibly TRBD2 (5 bases). The closer fit of TRBJ2-7 to the DNA end suggests the J call may be wrong. There are 13 residues in the CDR3. CDR1 is MGHRA, CDR2 YSYEKL, per germline. The CDR3 spells CASSQERVSEQYF. CDR3 sequence (DNA): TGCGCCAGCAGCCAAGAGAGGGTCTCCGAGCAGTACTTC.

V is TRBV11-3 and J is TRBJ1-6, with D perhaps matching TRBD1 (6 bases). Germline V gene lookup returns CDR1 SGHNT and CDR2 YENEEA. The V end was cut by 5 bases, the J end by 11 bases, with 13 bases between. The CDR3 runs 13 residues. DNA of the CDR3: TGTGCCAGCAGCCAACGACAGGATACACCCCTCCACTTT. Protein sequence: CASSQRQDTPLHF.

This clone was seen only a few times. The gene calls are TRBV19 and TRBJ2-3, with 8 positions matching TRBD1. Germline V gene sequence: CDR1 LNHDA, CDR2 SQIVND (reference sequence). The length of the CDR3 is 16 residues. With 7 bases clipped from V and 2 bases from J, the junction kept 11 bases outside the gene matches. CDR3 sequence reads: CASTYRDRFYTDTQYF. The CDR3 DNA is TGTGCCAGTACCTACAGGGACAGGTTCTACACAGATACGCAGTATTTT.

The chain links TRBV10-3 to TRBJ2-7, with D perhaps matching TRBD1 (6 bases). This CDR3 region has 11 residues. V lost 10 bases and J 2 bases, leaving 9 bases between the germline ends. Per germline, CDR1 ENHRY and CDR2 SYGVKD. The DNA for the CDR3 is TGTGCCACCTCAGGGGCCTACGAGCAGTACTTC. Its translation: CATSGAYEQYF.

The gene calls are TRBV2 and TRBJ2-7; 7 nucleotides match TRBD2. The germline gives CDR1 SNHLY, CDR2 FYNNEI. The trim removed 8 bases at V and 7 bases at J, leaving 14 bases unmatched. This CDR3 has 14 residues. The CDR3 nucleotides read TGTGCCAGCGGTGGGAAGGGAGGGCCGGGTGAGCAGTACTTC. Translation: CASGGKGGPGEQYF.

The V and J genes are TRBV19 and TRBJ1-5, with D hard to call. Germline values: CDR1 LNHDA, CDR2 SQIVND (reference sequence). There are 14 residues in the CDR3. Deletions cut 3 bases from V and 8 bases from J, with 14 bases between. As DNA, the CDR3 is TGTGCCAGTAGTATCGGCAGGATAATCAAGCCCCAGCATTTT. This translates into CASSIGRIIKPQHF.

V and J are TRBV27 and TRBJ2-5; 8 nucleotides align to TRBD2. The better agreement between TRBJ2-7 and the DNA end casts doubt on the J call. Germline-derived CDR1 and CDR2 are MNHEY and SMNVEV (reference sequence). The CDR3 length is 19 residues. The CDR3 here is CASSFSLYQAGEYSYEQYF. The DNA for the CDR3 is TGTGCCAGCAGTTTTTCTCTCTACCAAGCGGGAGAATATTCCTACGAGCAGTACTTC.

The chain couples TRBV9 to TRBJ2-5; 8 bases fit TRBD2. The CDR3 is 15 residues long. Germline assignment: CDR1 SGDLS and CDR2 YYNGEE. V trimming: 3 bases; J trimming: 3 bases; junction bases outside the gene matches: 7. CDR3 protein: CASSGKSGGKETQYF. CDR3 DNA: TGTGCCAGCAGCGGAAAAAGCGGGGGCAAAGAGACCCAGTACTTC.

This chain uses TRBV6-1 with TRBJ1-3, with D possibly being TRBD1 (5 bases). Trimming took 2 bases from V and 0 from J, leaving 11 bases between them. Germline V gives CDR1 MNHNS, CDR2 SASEGT. CDR3 length: 16 amino acids. The CDR3 loop is CASSEWGVASGNTIYF. In DNA form, the CDR3 reads TGTGCCAGCAGTGAATGGGGCGTTGCCTCTGGAAACACCATATATTTT.

The chain has TRBV29-1 and TRBJ2-1, with 8 bases matching TRBD1. V lost 4 bases, J lost 5 bases, and 7 bases stayed unmatched. Germline loops: CDR1 SQVTM, CDR2 ANQGSEA. CDR3 length equals 14 residues. The CDR3 sequence is CSVVGQGSDNEQFF. The CDR3 nucleotides read TGCAGCGTTGTAGGACAGGGCTCGGACAATGAGCAGTTCTTC.

The V and J genes are TRBV5-6 and TRBJ2-1; 7 bases align to TRBD1. Germline V lookup: CDR1 SGHDT, CDR2 YYEEEE. V was clipped by 0 bases and J by 9 bases; unmatched bases: 6. This CDR3 comprises 14 residues. As DNA, the CDR3 is TGTGCCAGCAGCTTGGCCCTACAGGGGTCTGAGCAGTTCTTC. It is translated as CASSLALQGSEQFF.

V and J are TRBV30 and TRBJ2-7, with D perhaps TRBD1 (5 bases). The germline V gene encodes CDR1 GTSNPN and CDR2 SVGIG (reference sequence). The CDR3 is 12 residues long. V was cut by 8 bases and J by 0 bases, with 11 bases left in between. CDR3 DNA sequence: TGTGCCGCGACAGTGCGCTCCTACGAGCAGTACTTC. It yields the protein CAATVRSYEQYF.

This rearrangement joins TRBV7-8 to TRBJ1-5, with D possibly TRBD1 on 5 matching bases. Trimming shortened V by 2 bases and J by 1 base, and 12 bases separated the two germline ends. This CDR3 has 16 residues. CDR1 and CDR2 (germline): SGHVS, FQNEAQ. CDR3 protein: CASSLTRTLSNQPQHF. CDR3 DNA sequence: TGTGCCAGCAGCTTAACCCGGACACTCAGCAATCAGCCCCAGCATTTT.

The rearrangement joins TRBV11-1 to TRBJ1-1; 7 bases are a match to TRBD1. The CDR3 is made up of 12 amino acids. Germline assignment: CDR1 SGHAT and CDR2 FQDESV (reference sequence). The ends lost 4 bases at V and 7 bases at J; junction bases unmatched: 3. The DNA for the CDR3 is TGTGCCAGCAGCTCTCAGGGGGGTGAAGCTTTCTTT. This gives the protein CASSSQGGEAFF.

In the case of this clone: Other DNA sequences within the sample encode an identical CDR3. The rearrangement joins TRBV11-1 to TRBJ1-6, with 9 bases that match TRBD1. The V and J ends lost 3 bases and 7 bases, in that order; junction bases with no gene match: 4. The CDR3 covers 15 residues. Germline V lookup: CDR1 SGHAT, CDR2 FQDESV (reference sequence). In nucleotides, the CDR3 is TGTGCCAGCAGCTTGAACAGGGGGCGGAATTCACCCCTCCACTTT. This translates into CASSLNRGRNSPLHF.

V usage is TRBV2 and J usage is TRBJ1-1; D not resolved. Between the trimmed V and J ends, which lost 6 bases and 1 base, there was a span of 12 bases. Germline assignment: CDR1 SNHLY and CDR2 FYNNEI. This CDR3 is built from 14 residues. The CDR3 DNA follows: TGTGCCAGCAGCCAACTTAGTTCGAACACTGAAGCTTTCTTT. Protein: CASSQLSSNTEAFF.

This clone was picked up a small number of times. The rearrangement uses TRBV7-3 and TRBJ2-3; no definite D call. CDR3 length equals 13 residues. Trimming pared 8 bases from V and 2 bases from J, leaving 11 bases between. Germline CDR1 and CDR2: SGHTA and FQGTGA. The CDR3 nucleotides read TGTGCCAGCTCGAGGTCTTTCACAGATACGCAGTATTTT. It translates to CASSRSFTDTQYF.

The rearrangement links TRBV14 to TRBJ2-7; 9 bases are shared with TRBD1. The CDR3 runs to 13 residues. V trimming: 5 bases; J trimming: 5 bases; junction bases outside the gene matches: 4. Germline lookup yields CDR1 SGHDN and CDR2 FVKESK. For the CDR3, the DNA is TGTGCCAGCAGCGGGACAGGGAGGCACGAGCAGTACTTC. Residues: CASSGTGRHEQYF.